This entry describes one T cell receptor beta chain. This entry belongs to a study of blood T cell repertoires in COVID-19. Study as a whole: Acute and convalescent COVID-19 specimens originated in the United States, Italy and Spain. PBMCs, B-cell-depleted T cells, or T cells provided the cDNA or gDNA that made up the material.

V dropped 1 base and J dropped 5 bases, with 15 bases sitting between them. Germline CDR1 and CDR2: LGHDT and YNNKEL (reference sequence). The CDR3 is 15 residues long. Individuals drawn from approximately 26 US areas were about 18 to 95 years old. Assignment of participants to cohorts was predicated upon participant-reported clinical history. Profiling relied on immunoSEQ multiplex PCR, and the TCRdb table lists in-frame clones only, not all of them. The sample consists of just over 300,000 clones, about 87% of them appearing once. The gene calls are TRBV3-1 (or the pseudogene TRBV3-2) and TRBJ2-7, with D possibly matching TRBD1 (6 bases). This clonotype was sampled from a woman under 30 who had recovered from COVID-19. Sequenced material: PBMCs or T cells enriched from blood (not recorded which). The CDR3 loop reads CASSQALLPGDEQYF. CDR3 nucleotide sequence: TGTGCCAGCAGCCAAGCTCTCCTCCCAGGGGACGAGCAGTACTTC.